This TCR beta chain is from a study of tissue T cells after allogeneic stem cell transplantation. Points from the study as a whole: This small cohort was clinically heterogeneous, and sampling depth was a limitation. Shared clones across patients were few; motif clustering revealed tissue-specific shared signatures.

About this clone: Its antigen remains unidentified. The listed genes are named as in mouse. Read sequence stops 1 residue before the CDR3 end, and the germline J gene provides the missing end.

Only in-frame clones appear in the TCRdb table, and some are missing; sequencing was by immunoSEQ multiplex PCR. The sample consists of roughly 4,700 clones, approximately 47% of them appearing once. From germline, CDR1 is KGHPV and CDR2 FQNQEV (reference sequence). The V and J ends lost 2 bases and 2 bases respectively, with 6 bases between them. The CDR3 loop spans 14 amino acids. Time point here: mouse harvest day 14 after allogeneic transplant. Tail vein injection delivered 10^7 T-cell-depleted bone marrow cells and 10^6 splenic CD5+ T cells. B6 (H2b) cells into BALB/c (H2d) mice; tissues taken at day 7 or 14.

The TCR comes from a female BALB/c mouse given C57BL/6 T cells with graft-versus-host disease after an allogeneic hematopoietic cell transplant. The material sequenced was gut tissue. The rearrangement links TRBV26 to TRBJ2-2; D unresolved. This chain's CDR3 is CASSLGVNTGQLYF. The sequenced part of the CDR3 DNA is TGTGCCAGCAGTCTGGGGGTGAACACCGGGCAGCTCTAC.